Below, one TCR beta chain is given with its context. The antigen is not known. This table comes from immunoSEQ multiplex PCR, and its TCRdb copy is limited to in-frame clones, with some not included. The sample records under 150,000 clones, around 90% being singletons. The V gene lost 0 bases and the J gene lost 3 bases, with 6 bases spanning the gap. Germline lookup yields CDR1 LGHDT and CDR2 YNNKEL (reference sequence). The CDR3 extends over 14 amino acids. This record belongs to a study of T cell responses to AZD1222 COVID-19 vaccine. General study results and limits: Repertoire sampling occurred only after the peak T cell response.

This TCR derives from an adult who received the AZD1222 COVID-19 vaccine. The rearrangement links TRBV3-1 (or the pseudogene TRBV3-2) to TRBJ2-4; the D is unclear. The input for sequencing was peripheral blood, taken 28 days after the second AZD1222 dose. CDR3 sequence (DNA): TGTGCCAGCAGCCAAGATCTGGGCAAAAACATTCAGTACTTC. Its protein is CASSQDLGKNIQYF.